The 8 T cell receptor beta chains in this list originate from one sample, sequenced in a study of blood T cell repertoires in COVID-19. Profiling relied on immunoSEQ multiplex PCR, and the TCRdb table lists in-frame clones only, not all of them. Of fewer than 250,000 clones listed, over 80% were seen once; the top ten hold about 3.3%. The sample comprised PBMCs or T cells enriched from blood (not recorded which). These receptors all stem from a woman aged 25-40 years who had been exposed to COVID-19.

The rearrangement links TRBV14 to TRBJ1-1; no reliable D call. V lost 4 bases, J lost 3 bases, and 9 bases lay in between. The length of the CDR3 is 13 residues. Germline lookup yields CDR1 SGHDN and CDR2 FVKESK. The CDR3 DNA reads TGTGCCAGCAGCCCTCAGAGGGACACTGAAGCTTTCTTT. Amino acids: CASSPQRDTEAFF.

The chain combines TRBV6-4 with TRBJ2-3; 7 bases match TRBD1. CDR3 length equals 14 residues. V shed 4 bases and J 2 bases; nucleotides not matched to a gene: 3. From germline, CDR1 is MRHNA and CDR2 SNTAGT. The CDR3 reads CASSADRDTDTQYF. The CDR3 DNA reads as TGTGCCAGCAGTGCCGACAGGGACACAGATACGCAGTATTTT.

The J gene is TRBJ1-6, the V gene TRBV7-2, with D hard to call. CDR1 and CDR2 (germline): SGHTA, FQGNSA. Trimming took off 5 bases at V and 7 bases at J, with 3 bases between the two ends. The CDR3 covers 11 residues. The CDR3 spells CASSQNSPLHF. The CDR3 nucleotides read TGTGCCAGCAGCCAAAATTCACCCCTCCACTTT.

The chain has TRBV5-1 and TRBJ2-6; D remains unclear. Between the trimmed V and J ends, which lost 0 bases and 3 bases, there was a span of 7 bases. This CDR3 contains 15 residues. Germline-derived CDR1 and CDR2 are SGHRS and YFSETQ. The CDR3 loop is CASSLEPFGANVLTF. CDR3 sequence (DNA): TGCGCCAGCAGCTTGGAGCCGTTTGGGGCCAACGTCCTGACTTTC. The full variable domain, in which reference TRBV5-1 and TRBJ2-6 provide the parts outside the CDR3, is KAGVTQTPRYLIKTRGQQVTLSCSPISGHRSVSWYQQTPGQGLQFLFEYFSETQRNKGNFPGRFSGRQFSNSRSEMNVSTLELGDSALYLCASSLEPFGANVLTFGAGSRLTVL.

The chain combines TRBV5-5 with TRBJ2-7, with 7 positions matching TRBD2. Germline lookup yields CDR1 SGHKS and CDR2 YYEKEE (reference sequence). The CDR3 sequence is 15 residues long. Trimming removed 0 bases from V and 0 bases from J; junction bases left unmatched: 3. In DNA, the CDR3 is TGTGCCAGCAGCTTGGGGCCGGGGGGCTCCTACGAGCAGTACTTC. Its translation is CASSLGPGGSYEQYF. The full variable domain, completed using reference TRBV5-5 and TRBJ2-7, is DAGVTQSPTHLIKTRGQQVTLRCSPISGHKSVSWYQQVLGQGPQFIFQYYEKEERGRGNFPDRFSARQFPNYSSELNVNALLLGDSALYLCASSLGPGGSYEQYFGPGTRLTVT.

The chain has TRBV3-1 (or the pseudogene TRBV3-2) and TRBJ2-7, with D possibly being TRBD2 (5 bases). Trimming stripped 0 bases from V and 6 bases from J, with 15 bases between. Germline-derived CDR1 and CDR2 are LGHDT and YNNKEL (reference sequence). The CDR3 contains 15 residues. In DNA, the CDR3 is TGTGCCAGCAGCCAAGACTCGCGGAGGCCTGGCGAGCAGTACTTC. Translation gives CASSQDSRRPGEQYF.

J is TRBJ2-3 and V is TRBV15; 10 positions agree with TRBD2. The V segment lost 1 base and the J segment 3 bases; nucleotides outside the gene matches: 7. The CDR3 has 17 amino acids. CDR1 is LNHNV and CDR2 is YYDKDF in the germline V gene (reference sequence). The CDR3 nucleotides read TGTGCCACCAGCAGAGGTACAGCGGGGGGGCAGACAGATACGCAGTATTTT. Residues: CATSRGTAGGQTDTQYF.

This chain links TRBV3-1 (or the pseudogene TRBV3-2) with TRBJ2-3, with 13 bases that match TRBD2. This CDR3 is built from 18 residues. V lost 1 base and J lost 2; bases outside the gene matches: 6. Germline CDR1 LGHDT, CDR2 YNNKEL (reference sequence). In nucleotides, the CDR3 is TGTGCCAGCAGCCAAGCCCTGACTAGCGGGGGGTCCACAGATACGCAGTATTTT. Its protein product is CASSQALTSGGSTDTQYF.